This TCR beta chain was observed in a study of blood T cell repertoires in COVID-19. Across the whole study: Researchers got acute and convalescent COVID-19 samples from the United States, Italy and Spain.

Followed longitudinally, the Seattle patients had been enrolled during active infection. In the original analysis: Reference gene primer amplification in the assay estimated nucleated cell counts. The protocol was immunoSEQ multiplex PCR, while the TCRdb copy is restricted to in-frame clones and leaves out a portion. The V and J calls and clone size come from that table; D and trimming were worked out from the DNA. The data show roughly 150,000 clones, approximately 85% seen once. Per germline, CDR1 SGHRS and CDR2 YFSETQ. V gave up 0 bases and J gave up 0 bases, with 7 bases separating them. The length of the CDR3 is 15 residues.

The chain carries TRBV5-1 and TRBJ2-4; D unresolved. The receptor was isolated from a man older than 75 with COVID-19, enrolled during active disease. Sequences were obtained from peripheral blood. In DNA, the CDR3 is TGCGCCAGCAGCTTGGGAGGCAAAGCCAAAAACATTCAGTACTTC. Its protein is CASSLGGKAKNIQYF.